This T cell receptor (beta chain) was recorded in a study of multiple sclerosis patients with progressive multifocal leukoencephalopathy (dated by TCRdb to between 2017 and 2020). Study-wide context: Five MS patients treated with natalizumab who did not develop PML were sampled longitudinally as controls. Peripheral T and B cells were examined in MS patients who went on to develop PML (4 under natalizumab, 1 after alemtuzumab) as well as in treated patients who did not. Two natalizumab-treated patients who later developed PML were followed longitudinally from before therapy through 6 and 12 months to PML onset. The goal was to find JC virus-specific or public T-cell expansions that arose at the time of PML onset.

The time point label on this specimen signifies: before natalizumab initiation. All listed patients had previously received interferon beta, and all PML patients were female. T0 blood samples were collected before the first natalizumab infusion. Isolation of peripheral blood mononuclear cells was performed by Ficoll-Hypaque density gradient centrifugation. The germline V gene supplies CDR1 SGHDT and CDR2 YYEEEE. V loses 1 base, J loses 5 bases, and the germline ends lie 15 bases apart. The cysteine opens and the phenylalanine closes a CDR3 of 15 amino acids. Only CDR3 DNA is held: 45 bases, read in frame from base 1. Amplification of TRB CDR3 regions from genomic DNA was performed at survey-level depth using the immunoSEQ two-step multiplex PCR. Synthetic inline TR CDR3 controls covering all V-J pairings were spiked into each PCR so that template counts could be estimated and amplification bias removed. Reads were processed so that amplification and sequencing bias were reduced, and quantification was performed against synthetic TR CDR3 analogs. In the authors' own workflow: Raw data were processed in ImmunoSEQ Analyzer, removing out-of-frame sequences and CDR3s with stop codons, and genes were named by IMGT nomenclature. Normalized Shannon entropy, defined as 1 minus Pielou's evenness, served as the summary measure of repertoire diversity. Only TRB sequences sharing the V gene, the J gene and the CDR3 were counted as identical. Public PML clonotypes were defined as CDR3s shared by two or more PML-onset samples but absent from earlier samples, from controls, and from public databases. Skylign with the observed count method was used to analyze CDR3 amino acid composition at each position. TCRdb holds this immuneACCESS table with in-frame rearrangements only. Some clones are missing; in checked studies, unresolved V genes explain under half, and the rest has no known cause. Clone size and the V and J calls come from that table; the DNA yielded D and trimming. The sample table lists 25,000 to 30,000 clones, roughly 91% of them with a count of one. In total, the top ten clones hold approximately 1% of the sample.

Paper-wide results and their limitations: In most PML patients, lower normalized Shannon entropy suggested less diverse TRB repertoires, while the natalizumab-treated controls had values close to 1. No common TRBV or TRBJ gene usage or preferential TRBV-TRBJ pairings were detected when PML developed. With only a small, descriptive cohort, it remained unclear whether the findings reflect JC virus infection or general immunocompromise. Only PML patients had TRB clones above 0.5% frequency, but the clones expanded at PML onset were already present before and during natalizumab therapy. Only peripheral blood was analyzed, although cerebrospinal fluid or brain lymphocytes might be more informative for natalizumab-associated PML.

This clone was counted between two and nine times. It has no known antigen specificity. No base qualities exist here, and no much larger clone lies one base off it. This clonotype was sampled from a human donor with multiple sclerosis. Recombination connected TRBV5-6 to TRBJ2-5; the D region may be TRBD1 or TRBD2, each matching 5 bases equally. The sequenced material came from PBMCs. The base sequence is TGTGCCAGCAGCTTGAGGGACGCTTGGGGTGAGACCCAGTACTTC. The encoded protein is CASSLRDAWGETQYF.